The 7 T cell receptor beta chains presented below share a single source sample, sequenced in a study of tumor-infiltrating lymphocytes in localized non-small cell lung cancer. Some clones are missing from TCRdb's copy, which holds only in-frame ones; the method was immunoSEQ multiplex PCR. The sample records about 8,400 clones, over 75% being singletons. The specimen was lung tumor tissue. Receptors originate from a human donor with non-small cell lung cancer.

This sequence joins TRBV18 and TRBJ1-1; D unresolved. V was cut by 2 bases and J by 3 bases, with 10 bases left in between. Germline-derived CDR1 and CDR2 are KGHSH and LQKENI. The CDR3 consists of 14 residues. CDR3 nucleotides: TGTGCCAGCTCACCAACAGCCTACGACACTGAAGCTTTCTTT. As protein: CASSPTAYDTEAFF. Full variable domain (outside the CDR3, taken from reference TRBV18 and TRBJ1-1): NAGVMQNPRHLVRRRGQEARLRCSPMKGHSHVYWYRQLPEEGLKFMVYLQKENIIDESGMPKERFSAEFPKEGPSILRIQQVVRGDSAAYFCASSPTAYDTEAFFGQGTRLTVV.

V and J are TRBV7-9 and TRBJ2-3; D ambiguous. V lost 5 bases and J 4 bases, leaving 7 bases between the germline ends. This CDR3 is 12 amino acids long. CDR1 is SEHNR and CDR2 is FQNEAQ in the germline V gene (reference sequence). The CDR3 region is CASSPVPDTQYF. The CDR3 bases are TGTGCCAGCAGCCCCGTTCCAGATACGCAGTATTTT.

The CDR3 region is CASSPGTSGWRDTQYF. DNA for the CDR3: TGTGCCAGCAGCCCGGGGACTAGCGGGTGGAGAGATACGCAGTATTTT. The chain is built from TRBV9 and TRBJ2-3, with 12 bases aligning to TRBD2. The CDR3 covers 16 residues. CDR1 is SGDLS, CDR2 YYNGEE, per germline. Trimming at V came to 4 bases and at J to 5 bases, leaving 8 bases not matched to a gene.

The rearrangement links TRBV5-1 to TRBJ1-2; 7 bases match TRBD1. V lost 3 bases and J lost 0; bases outside the gene matches: 2. The CDR3 contains 14 residues. Germline V gene lookup returns CDR1 SGHRS and CDR2 YFSETQ. CDR3 in DNA: TGCGCCAGCAGCTCGGGACAGACTAACTATGGCTACACCTTC. Residues: CASSSGQTNYGYTF.

The J gene is TRBJ2-7, the V gene TRBV7-2, with 8 bases lining up with TRBD2. The CDR3 runs to 14 residues. Losses at the gene ends were 3 bases for V and 3 bases for J; bases not matched to a gene: 4. The germline V gene encodes CDR1 SGHTA and CDR2 FQGNSA. This CDR3 is CASSFGAGGYEQYF. For the CDR3, the DNA is TGTGCCAGCAGCTTTGGGGCGGGAGGCTACGAGCAGTACTTC.

This chain links TRBV5-6 with TRBJ2-6; D could derive from TRBD1 or TRBD2 (5 bases each). This CDR3 spans 15 amino acids. Germline-derived CDR1 and CDR2 are SGHDT and YYEEEE. V was cut by 5 bases and J by 1 base, with 10 bases left in between. CDR3 amino acids: CASSWWGSGANVLTF. The CDR3 nucleotides are TGTGCCAGCAGTTGGTGGGGGTCTGGGGCCAACGTCCTGACTTTC.

This clone has a single count. V and J are TRBV7-2 and TRBJ1-2; 10 nucleotides agree with TRBD1. After removal of 1 base from V and 4 bases from J, the junction contained 9 bases not matched to a gene. Germline V lookup: CDR1 SGHTA, CDR2 FQGNSA. CDR3 length: 17 residues. Written as DNA, the CDR3 is TGTGCCAGCAGCTTAGACTCCGGGACAGGGGTAGCCTATGGCTACACCTTC. It translates to CASSLDSGTGVAYGYTF.